The 30 T cell receptor beta chains given below trace back to one sample, sequenced in a study of blood T cell repertoires in COVID-19. The data were produced by immunoSEQ multiplex PCR, yet TCRdb's version contains in-frame clones alone and is incomplete. The table includes roughly 320,000 clones, around nine tenths detected once. The source material was peripheral blood. The source of these receptors is a man between 65 and 85 years old with acute or convalescent COVID-19.

V is TRBV28 and J is TRBJ2-1; the match to TRBD1 covers 9 bases. CDR3 length: 14 residues. J lost 10 bases, V lost 5 bases, and 9 bases had no gene match. Germline V gene lookup returns CDR1 MDHEN and CDR2 SYDVKM. The CDR3 is CASSPPGQGREQFF. Written as DNA, the CDR3 is TGTGCCAGCAGTCCGCCGGGACAGGGTCGAGAGCAGTTCTTC.

The chain joins TRBV19 to TRBJ1-6, with D maybe TRBD1 (5 bases). This CDR3 contains 19 residues. Trimming took 5 bases from V and 8 from J, leaving 28 bases between them. Germline V gene data show CDR1 as LNHDA and CDR2 as SQIVND (reference sequence). The CDR3 protein is CASSPYFPGGVGLDSPLHF. Here the CDR3 DNA reads TGTGCCAGTAGTCCCTATTTTCCTGGAGGGGTCGGGTTGGATTCACCCCTCCACTTT.

This rearrangement joins TRBV28 to TRBJ1-2; D is ambiguous. Germline CDR1 reads MDHEN; CDR2 reads SYDVKM. The CDR3 is made up of 13 amino acids. Trimming left V 5 bases short and J 5 bases short, with 12 bases between. The CDR3 coding sequence is TGTGCCAGCAGTGCCCTACCCCGGTATGGCTACACCTTC. It translates to CASSALPRYGYTF.

This chain joins TRBV11-2 and TRBJ2-3; D gene ambiguous. Germline values: CDR1 SGHAT, CDR2 FQNNGV. CDR3 length equals 13 residues. Trimming shortened V by 2 bases and J by 1 base, and 4 bases separated the two germline ends. The CDR3 protein is CASSLPGTDTQYF. The CDR3 DNA is TGTGCCAGCAGCTTACCTGGCACAGATACGCAGTATTTT.

The V and J genes are TRBV30 and TRBJ1-1, with a weak D call TRBD1 (5 bases). Between the trimmed V and J ends, which lost 2 bases and 2 bases, there was a span of 9 bases. Germline CDR1 is GTSNPN and CDR2 is SVGIG (reference sequence). CDR3 size: 13 residues. This CDR3 is CAWSKGYNTEAFF. The CDR3 nucleotides read TGTGCCTGGAGTAAGGGGTACAACACTGAAGCTTTCTTT.

J is TRBJ2-2 and V is TRBV6-2 or TRBV6-3; D is ambiguous. CDR1 is MNHEY and CDR2 is SVGEGT in the germline V gene. V was cut by 5 bases and J by 1 base, with 5 bases left in between. The CDR3 loop spans 13 amino acids. CDR3 coding DNA: TGTGCCAGCAGTCGAGGGAACACCGGGGAGCTGTTTTTT. Protein product: CASSRGNTGELFF.

The chain couples TRBV30 to TRBJ1-6; D gene ambiguous. V shed 1 base and J shed 10 bases, with 11 bases lying between them. Germline V lookup: CDR1 GTSNPN, CDR2 SVGIG (reference sequence). The CDR3 is 13 residues long. CDR3 coding DNA: TGTGCCTGGAGTGGTGGGTTGGGCTCACCCCTCCACTTT. Amino acids: CAWSGGLGSPLHF.

The chain uses TRBV2 and TRBJ2-4; D uncertain. This CDR3 comprises 14 residues. Per the germline V gene, CDR1 is SNHLY and CDR2 is FYNNEI. The germline V and J ends were trimmed by 0 bases and 2 bases, with 5 bases remaining between them. The CDR3 DNA reads as TGTGCCAGCAGTGAAGCAGCTTCCAAAAACATTCAGTACTTC. This codes for CASSEAASKNIQYF.

The sample holds many counts of this clone. CDR3 nucleotides: TGTGCCAGCAGCTTAGAGGACAGTTCGTATGGCTACACCTTC. This codes for CASSLEDSSYGYTF. The chain carries TRBV7-9 and TRBJ1-2, with a weak D call TRBD1 (6 bases). The CDR3 is 14 amino acids. V was clipped by 1 base and J by 5 bases, with 11 bases between them. Germline V gene data show CDR1 as SEHNR and CDR2 as FQNEAQ (reference sequence).

This clone showed up just once. The V and J genes are TRBV28 and TRBJ1-2; perhaps TRBD1 as D (5 bases). The germline gives CDR1 MDHEN, CDR2 SYDVKM. The CDR3 runs 14 residues. Trimming left V 6 bases short and J 2 bases short, with 13 bases between. This CDR3 is CASSQGAGNYGYTF. The CDR3, as DNA: TGTGCCAGCAGCCAGGGTGCGGGAAACTATGGCTACACCTTC.

The chain is built from TRBV5-4 and TRBJ1-6; no clear D gene. Germline V gives CDR1 SGHNT, CDR2 YYREEE (reference sequence). This CDR3 is built from 16 residues. V dropped 2 bases and J dropped 6 bases, with 15 bases sitting between them. The CDR3 coding sequence is TGTGCCAGCAGCTTAGGCCGGCGCGGGAGTAATTCACCCCTCCACTTT. Encoded protein: CASSLGRRGSNSPLHF.

V is TRBV7-2 and J is TRBJ2-2; 8 bases match TRBD1. V trimming: 1 base; J trimming: 5 bases; junction bases outside the gene matches: 3. This CDR3 has 15 residues. The germline CDR1 and CDR2 sequences are SGHTA and FQGNSA. CDR3 nucleotides: TGTGCCAGCAGCTTAGAAACAGGGGGGACCGGGGAGCTGTTTTTT. It codes for CASSLETGGTGELFF.

This chain links TRBV10-3 with TRBJ2-7; D remains unclear. V lost 3 bases and J lost 5, with 11 bases in between. Germline V gene data show CDR1 as ENHRY and CDR2 as SYGVKD. The CDR3 length is 13 residues. The CDR3 region is CAISEPGVDEQYF. CDR3 coding DNA: TGTGCCATCAGTGAACCTGGAGTGGACGAGCAGTACTTC.

CDR3 protein: CASSPSTSGSNEQYF. CDR3 sequence (DNA): TGCGCCAGCAGCCCTTCGACTAGCGGGAGTAACGAGCAGTACTTC. The chain employs TRBV5-1 and TRBJ2-7; 12 bases fit TRBD2. CDR1 SGHRS and CDR2 YFSETQ come from the germline V gene. The CDR3 contains 15 residues. Trimming took 4 bases from V and 5 from J; bases not matched to a gene: 7.

This chain connects TRBV15 to TRBJ2-3; maybe TRBD1 (5 bases). V was trimmed by 4 bases and J by 2 bases, leaving 10 bases between them. The CDR3 loop spans 14 amino acids. CDR1 and CDR2 (germline): LNHNV, YYDKDF (reference sequence). CDR3 sequence: CATSIQGPTDTQYF. In DNA, the CDR3 is TGTGCCACCAGCATCCAGGGCCCCACAGATACGCAGTATTTT.

This clone has a handful of counts. The genes are TRBV5-1 and TRBJ1-2, with TRBD1 matching over 9 bases. This CDR3 spans 14 amino acids. Germline V gives CDR1 SGHRS, CDR2 YFSETQ. V dropped 0 bases and J dropped 6; count of bases not matched to a gene: 3. The CDR3 region has the DNA TGCGCCAGCAGCTTGGGGACAGGGGTGCATGGCTACACCTTC. Amino acid sequence: CASSLGTGVHGYTF. The full variable domain, completed using reference TRBV5-1 and TRBJ1-2, is KAGVTQTPRYLIKTRGQQVTLSCSPISGHRSVSWYQQTPGQGLQFLFEYFSETQRNKGNFPGRFSGRQFSNSRSEMNVSTLELGDSALYLCASSLGTGVHGYTFGSGTRLTVV.

The gene calls are TRBV6-5 and TRBJ2-1, with a tentative D call TRBD1 (6 bases). CDR1 is MNHEY and CDR2 is SVGAGI in the germline V gene. This CDR3 has 13 amino acids. The V end lost 4 bases, the J end lost 6 bases, and 10 bases lay between the germline ends. The CDR3 here is CASSSRGINEQFF. The CDR3 nucleotides read TGTGCCAGCAGTTCCAGGGGTATCAATGAGCAGTTCTTC.

This chain links TRBV19 with TRBJ2-1, with D maybe TRBD1 (6 bases). The CDR3 sequence is 12 residues long. The ends were cut back, 4 bases at V and 5 bases at J, with 6 bases in the middle. CDR1 LNHDA and CDR2 SQIVND come from the germline V gene (reference sequence). DNA for the CDR3: TGTGCCAGTAGTACAGGGGACAATGAGCAGTTCTTC. Translation gives CASSTGDNEQFF. The variable domain in full, completed from reference TRBV19 and TRBJ2-1, reads DGGITQSPKYLFRKEGQNVTLSCEQNLNHDAMYWYRQDPGQGLRLIYYSQIVNDFQKGDIAEGYSVSREKKESFPLTVTSAQKNPTAFYLCASSTGDNEQFFGPGTRLTVL.

The chain carries TRBV29-1 and TRBJ1-1; 7 bases match TRBD1. V lost 4 bases, J lost 1 base, and 6 bases stayed unmatched. The germline CDR1 and CDR2 sequences are SQVTM and ANQGSEA. The CDR3 length is 14 residues. CDR3 residues: CSVARDSSNTEAFF. CDR3 bases: TGCAGCGTTGCACGGGACAGCTCGAACACTGAAGCTTTCTTT.

The chain employs TRBV5-1 and TRBJ1-4, with 7 nucleotides matching TRBD1. Germline trimming cut 8 bases from V and 7 bases from J; bases unmatched to any gene: 11. Germline V CDR1 and CDR2: SGHRS, YFSETQ. The CDR3 has 14 residues. The CDR3 nucleotides are TGCGCCAGTGGAATTACAGGGGAAGTTGAAAAACTGTTTTTT. Its translation: CASGITGEVEKLFF.

The chain employs TRBV6-5 and TRBJ1-6; 10 bases are shared with TRBD1. Trimming took 6 bases from V and 9 from J; bases not matched to a gene: 5. CDR3 length: 14 residues. Germline V gene sequence: CDR1 MNHEY, CDR2 SVGAGI. CDR3 sequence (DNA): TGTGCCAGCAGGTCCGGGACAGGGGCTTCACCCCTCCACTTT. Translating gives CASRSGTGASPLHF.

This chain joins TRBV7-2 and TRBJ1-2; a possible D gene is TRBD1 (6 bases). CDR1 is SGHTA, CDR2 FQGNSA, per germline. This CDR3 is 13 amino acids long. V was cut by 6 bases and J by 4 bases, with 12 bases left in between. CDR3 sequence: CASSPDRRYGYTF. CDR3 sequence (DNA): TGTGCCAGCAGTCCCGACAGGCGCTATGGCTACACCTTC.

Ten or more counts support this clone. The CDR3 here is CASSIDVLTATDTQYF. The CDR3 region has the DNA TGTGCCAGTAGTATAGATGTCTTGACAGCAACAGATACGCAGTATTTT. This chain connects TRBV19 to TRBJ2-3; possibly TRBD1 for D (5 bases). The CDR3 spans 16 residues. Trimming pared 0 bases from V and 3 bases from J, leaving 13 bases between. Germline assignment: CDR1 LNHDA and CDR2 SQIVND (reference sequence).

This chain links TRBV10-3 with TRBJ1-4; 9 positions agree with TRBD1. The V gene's germline CDR1 is ENHRY and CDR2 SYGVKD. After removal of 5 bases from V and 0 bases from J, the junction contained 4 bases not matched to a gene. The CDR3 consists of 16 residues. The CDR3 sequence: CAISSGTGSTNEKLFF. The CDR3 DNA follows: TGTGCCATCAGTTCCGGGACAGGGTCAACTAATGAAAAACTGTTTTTT.

V usage is TRBV9 and J usage is TRBJ2-1, with 8 positions matching TRBD1. This CDR3 is 14 amino acids long. Unmatched junction bases numbered 7, after V lost 6 bases and J lost 5 bases. Germline V lookup: CDR1 SGDLS, CDR2 YYNGEE. CDR3 nucleotide sequence: TGTGCCAGCACCATAGGACAGGGTAACAATGAGCAGTTCTTC. This gives the protein CASTIGQGNNEQFF. Using reference TRBV9 and TRBJ2-1 for the parts outside the CDR3, the full variable domain is DSGVTQTPKHLITATGQRVTLRCSPRSGDLSVYWYQQSLDQGLQFLIQYYNGEERAKGNILERFSAQQFPDLHSELNLSSLELGDSALYFCASTIGQGNNEQFFGPGTRLTVL.

This clone was observed once. V gene TRBV27 combines with J gene TRBJ2-5; 9 nucleotides line up with TRBD2. Germline V gene data show CDR1 as MNHEY and CDR2 as SMNVEV (reference sequence). After removal of 5 bases from V and 5 bases from J, the junction contained 12 bases not matched to a gene. CDR3 length equals 16 residues. The CDR3 protein is CASSRLAGALGETQYF. The CDR3 nucleotides are TGTGCCAGCAGTCGGTTAGCGGGGGCCCTGGGGGAGACCCAGTACTTC.

The chain employs TRBV5-8 and TRBJ1-2; D not certain. With 3 bases removed from V and 2 bases from J, the gap between germline ends came to 8 bases. Germline V lookup: CDR1 SGHTS, CDR2 YDEGEE. This CDR3 has 13 residues. The CDR3: CASSWTVNYGYTF. The CDR3 DNA follows: TGTGCCAGCAGCTGGACTGTGAACTATGGCTACACCTTC.

The chain is built from TRBV19 and TRBJ2-6; D remains ambiguous. The V gene lost 8 bases and the J gene lost 3 bases, with 11 bases spanning the gap. CDR1 LNHDA and CDR2 SQIVND come from the germline V gene (reference sequence). This CDR3 is built from 14 residues. The chain's CDR3 is CASSWPRGANVLTF. CDR3 DNA sequence: TGTGCCAGTTCTTGGCCTCGTGGGGCCAACGTCCTGACTTTC.

The chain has TRBV13 and TRBJ2-3, with 10 bases aligning to TRBD2. The CDR3 is 17 residues long. Germline CDR1 reads PRHDT; CDR2 reads FYEKMQ (reference sequence). V gave up 4 bases and J gave up 2 bases; unmatched junction bases: 9. The CDR3 DNA reads as TGTGCCAGCAGCTCTGGGACTAGCGAAACGTCCACAGATACGCAGTATTTT. It yields the protein CASSSGTSETSTDTQYF.

This clone was seen only a few times. The chain uses TRBV7-2 and TRBJ1-2, with 11 bases fitting TRBD1. This CDR3 is built from 16 residues. Germline V gene sequence: CDR1 SGHTA, CDR2 FQGNSA. V dropped 1 base and J dropped 6; count of bases not matched to a gene: 7. The CDR3 loop reads CASSLVRDRGRNGYTF. The CDR3, as DNA: TGTGCCAGCAGCTTAGTTAGGGACAGGGGGAGGAATGGCTACACCTTC.